Listed below are T cell receptor beta chains from one sample, sequenced in a study of blood T cell repertoires in COVID-19. TCRdb keeps only in-frame clones here, not all; method: immunoSEQ multiplex PCR. The table has about 400,000 clones, about 85% seen once; the top ten hold 1.5% to 2%. The material sequenced was PBMCs or T cells enriched from blood (not recorded which). Every receptor here comes from a woman under 30 with acute COVID-19. Each CDR3 is given with its conserved first and last residue. The D gene is left open where the match is weak. For some rows the clone size is stated as once, few or many, or as a class when expanded; others skip it.

v_call,j_call,d_call,clone_size,cdr3_aa,cdr3_nt
TRBV30,TRBJ1-4,NA,NA,CAWSRGSLVEKLFF,TGTGCCTGGAGTAGGGGGAGCTTAGTTGAAAAACTGTTTTTT
TRBV11-2,TRBJ1-2,TRBD1,NA,CASSDLTRGINGYTF,TGTGCCAGCAGCGACCTGACCAGGGGGATTAATGGCTACACCTTC
TRBV7-9,TRBJ1-5,TRBD1,few,CASSSGQGKPQHF,TGTGCCAGCAGCTCGGGACAGGGTAAGCCCCAGCATTTT
TRBV7-2,TRBJ2-7,NA,NA,CASSLVTAYEQYF,TGTGCCAGCAGCTTAGTCACAGCCTACGAGCAGTACTTC
TRBV27,TRBJ1-6,TRBD1,once,CASQRQGFNSPLHF,TGTGCCAGCCAAAGACAGGGTTTTAATTCACCCCTCCACTTT
TRBV19,TRBJ1-2,TRBD1,NA,CASRQGLGYTF,TGTGCCAGCAGACAGGGGCTTGGCTACACCTTC
TRBV4-1,TRBJ1-3,TRBD1,NA,CASSQGTGKSGNTIYF,TGCGCCAGCAGCCAAGGGACAGGGAAATCTGGAAACACCATATATTTT
TRBV7-8,TRBJ1-4,TRBD1,NA,CASSLSGGTDFATNEKLFF,TGTGCCAGCAGCTTATCAGGGGGGACAGATTTTGCAACTAATGAAAAACTGTTTTTT
TRBV29-1,TRBJ2-7,TRBD2,NA,CSVALAGPNEQYF,TGCAGCGTTGCACTAGCGGGGCCTAACGAGCAGTACTTC
TRBV10-3,TRBJ1-1,NA,NA,CAISESAGTILNTEAFF,TGTGCCATCAGTGAATCCGCCGGGACAATACTGAACACTGAAGCTTTCTTT
TRBV6-1,TRBJ1-5,NA,once,CASSETGGSNQPQHF,TGTGCCAGCAGTGAAACGGGAGGGAGCAATCAGCCCCAGCATTTT
TRBV7-9,TRBJ1-6,TRBD1,NA,CASSLTGGGGSYNSPLHF,TGTGCCAGCAGCCTAACAGGGGGAGGCGGCTCCTATAATTCACCCCTCCACTTT
TRBV10-1,TRBJ2-7,NA,once,CATAQGSSYEQYF,TGCGCCACGGCCCAGGGGTCATCCTACGAGCAGTACTTC
TRBV18,TRBJ1-3,NA,NA,CASSPRDKLPEVNTIYF,TGTGCCAGCTCACCACGAGACAAACTCCCGGAAGTCAACACCATATATTTT
TRBV10-1,TRBJ2-1,NA,NA,CASSDPASSYNEQFF,TGCGCCAGCAGTGATCCCGCCAGCTCCTACAATGAGCAGTTCTTC
TRBV3-1/TRBV3-2,TRBJ1-1,NA,once,CASSEVLETEAFF,TGTGCCAGCAGCGAAGTCCTGGAGACTGAAGCTTTCTTT
TRBV11-2,TRBJ1-3,NA,NA,CASSLRFSGAIASGNTIYF,TGTGCCAGCAGCTTAAGGTTTTCAGGGGCAATCGCCTCTGGAAACACCATATATTTT
TRBV5-1,TRBJ2-1,TRBD2,NA,CASRTAGAYNEQFF,TGCGCCAGCAGAACGGCGGGAGCCTACAATGAGCAGTTCTTC
TRBV18,TRBJ2-7,NA,NA,CASSPPLEASSYEQYF,TGTGCCAGCTCACCACCGTTGGAGGCGAGCTCCTACGAGCAGTACTTC
TRBV11-2,TRBJ1-4,NA,NA,CASSLVRGFLNEKLFF,TGTGCCAGCAGCTTAGTACGAGGGTTCCTTAATGAAAAACTGTTTTTT
TRBV18,TRBJ2-7,NA,few,CASSPRQDSYEQYF,TGTGCCAGCTCACCACGGCAGGATAGCTACGAGCAGTACTTC
TRBV7-2,TRBJ1-6,TRBD1,NA,CASSSSRQGHSPLHF,TGTGCCAGCAGCTCATCCCGACAGGGGCATTCACCCCTCCACTTT
TRBV10-2,TRBJ1-1,NA,NA,CASIDRSAGEAFF,TGCGCCAGCATCGACAGGTCAGCCGGTGAAGCTTTCTTT
TRBV3-1/TRBV3-2,TRBJ1-5,NA,NA,CASSQAGIQPQHF,TGTGCCAGCAGCCAAGCTGGCATACAGCCCCAGCATTTT
TRBV6-1,TRBJ1-2,NA,NA,CASRERQTSNYGYTF,TGTGCCAGCAGGGAAAGACAGACCTCTAACTATGGCTACACCTTC
TRBV12-3/TRBV12-4,TRBJ1-1,NA,NA,CASSLRGTEAFF,TGTGCCAGCAGTTTAAGGGGTACTGAAGCTTTCTTT
TRBV4-3,TRBJ2-7,NA,few,CASSQGYQSYEQYF,TGCGCCAGCAGCCAAGGTTACCAGTCCTACGAGCAGTACTTC
TRBV19,TRBJ2-7,TRBD2,once,CASSPFSGGSYEQYF,TGTGCCAGTAGTCCGTTTAGCGGGGGTTCCTACGAGCAGTACTTC
TRBV7-9,TRBJ2-7,TRBD1,NA,CASSLRGREIDEQYF,TGTGCCAGCAGTTTAAGGGGGCGTGAAATCGACGAGCAGTACTTC
TRBV18,TRBJ1-1,TRBD1,NA,CASFGTGDTEAFF,TGTGCCAGCTTTGGGACAGGGGACACTGAAGCTTTCTTT
TRBV6-1,TRBJ2-1,NA,NA,CASSDWGATYNEQFF,TGTGCCAGCAGTGATTGGGGCGCCACATACAATGAGCAGTTCTTC
TRBV11-2,TRBJ2-7,NA,once,CASSLGRATRDEQYF,TGTGCCAGCAGCTTAGGGCGGGCGACCCGGGACGAGCAGTACTTC
TRBV6-4,TRBJ2-3,NA,NA,CASSVDSITDTQYF,TGTGCCAGCAGTGTGGACTCCATCACAGATACGCAGTATTTT
TRBV9,TRBJ2-3,NA,once,CASSEGHLFTDTQYF,TGTGCCAGCAGCGAGGGACACCTCTTCACAGATACGCAGTATTTT
TRBV7-9,TRBJ2-3,TRBD1,NA,CASNRQGRGDTQYF,TGTGCCAGCAACCGACAGGGTCGAGGAGATACGCAGTATTTT
TRBV6-1,TRBJ2-7,TRBD2,NA,CASSEQGLAQSYEQYF,TGTGCCAGCAGTGAACAGGGACTAGCTCAATCCTACGAGCAGTACTTC
TRBV6-5,TRBJ2-1,NA,NA,CASKYSGSVYEQFF,TGTGCCAGCAAATACTCCGGGAGTGTCTATGAGCAGTTCTTC
TRBV27,TRBJ2-2,TRBD2,NA,CASSFAGTSHTGELFF,TGTGCCAGCAGTTTTGCCGGGACTAGCCACACCGGGGAGCTGTTTTTT
TRBV27,TRBJ2-7,NA,NA,CASSNSEQYF,TGTGCCAGCAGTAATAGCGAGCAGTACTTC
TRBV5-4,TRBJ2-3,TRBD1,NA,CASSLNVGQGIADTQYF,TGTGCCAGCAGCTTGAATGTCGGACAGGGCATCGCAGATACGCAGTATTTT
TRBV11-3,TRBJ1-2,TRBD1,NA,CASSDGEGGNGYTF,TGTGCCAGCAGCGACGGAGAAGGGGGCAATGGCTACACCTTC
TRBV7-2,TRBJ2-5,NA,few,CASSLSLVAGQETQYF,TGTGCCAGCAGCTTAAGTTTGGTGGCAGGACAAGAGACCCAGTACTTC
TRBV4-1,TRBJ2-3,NA,NA,CASSQDLSNRDTQYF,TGCGCCAGCAGCCAAGATCTGTCTAACAGGGATACGCAGTATTTT
TRBV28,TRBJ1-1,NA,NA,CASTLSGGRTEAFF,TGTGCCAGCACCCTATCCGGGGGGCGAACTGAAGCTTTCTTT
TRBV27,TRBJ1-4,TRBD1,NA,CASSPGTAEKLFF,TGTGCCAGCAGTCCCGGGACAGCTGAAAAACTGTTTTTT
TRBV7-9,TRBJ1-2,NA,NA,CASPGRGDNNYGYTF,TGTGCCAGTCCGGGCAGGGGCGACAACAACTATGGCTACACCTTC
TRBV25-1,TRBJ1-1,TRBD1,NA,CASSDPGGTEAFF,TGTGCCAGCAGTGACCCAGGGGGCACTGAAGCTTTCTTT
TRBV27,TRBJ2-7,TRBD1,NA,CASRGQPYEQYF,TGTGCCAGCCGGGGACAGCCCTACGAGCAGTACTTC
TRBV5-8,TRBJ1-4,NA,NA,CASSFRGTNEKLFF,TGTGCCAGCAGCTTCCGGGGAACTAATGAAAAACTGTTTTTT
TRBV2,TRBJ2-7,NA,NA,CASSATYEQYF,TGTGCCAGCAGTGCAACCTACGAGCAGTACTTC